This is a list of T cell receptor beta chains from one sample in a study of cytomegalovirus exposure and HLA in healthy donors. Only in-frame clones appear in the TCRdb table, and some are missing; sequencing was by immunoSEQ multiplex PCR. The profile shows fewer than 200,000 clones, approximately 80% of them singletons. The sample was PBMCs. Source of these receptors: a man aged 55 to 70 in good health and CMV-seronegative. The CDR3 runs from the conserved cysteine through the conserved F or W.

V gene	J gene	CDR3 protein
TRBV5-4	TRBJ2-7	CASSYSGRAYEQYF
TRBV19	TRBJ2-2	CASSPGGVGELFF
TRBV29-1	TRBJ2-5	CSVEGGRVGETQYF
TRBV6-1	TRBJ2-5	CASSEAWGAAGSQETQYF
TRBV6-5	TRBJ2-7	CASRSDRAYEQYF
TRBV6-5	TRBJ2-1	CASQTGTVYNEQFF
TRBV28	TRBJ2-2	CASSQAGTGDTGELFF
TRBV5-1	TRBJ1-5	CASSLGTGSNQPQHF
TRBV9	TRBJ2-5	CASSVAGGETQYF
TRBV28	TRBJ2-5	CASSLFEESETQYF
TRBV27	TRBJ2-7	CASSLSGEQYF
TRBV29-1	TRBJ2-2	CSVEYPDRGSGELFF
TRBV6-1	TRBJ2-3	CASSDRGGSTDTQYF
TRBV5-6	TRBJ2-7	CASSLEGQGFYEQYF
TRBV19	TRBJ2-5	CASSSELADQETQYF
TRBV5-1	TRBJ2-1	CASTGAGRHNEQFF
TRBV27	TRBJ1-1	CASKRAVNTEAFF
TRBV19	TRBJ2-3	CASSSGVAGGPDTQYF
TRBV7-9	TRBJ2-2	CASSLGPPRGTGELFF
TRBV2	TRBJ1-4	CASSPGGGEKLFF
TRBV28	TRBJ2-3	CASSLGRDTQYF
TRBV27	TRBJ1-2	CASTRWVGASGGYTF
TRBV15	TRBJ2-1	CATSVRGGFDEQFF
TRBV6-1	TRBJ1-6	CASSETVSISPLHF